This T cell receptor (beta chain) was documented in a study of cytotoxic CD8 clonotypes in ibrutinib-treated CLL. Overall study context: Within the patient group, roughly 11 were relapsed/refractory and approximately 16 treatment-naive, and 17 to 18 were IGHV unmutated. Per sample, productive templates averaged almost 260,000 and productive rearrangements averaged approximately 87,000.

The V gene's germline CDR1 is MNHNY and CDR2 SVGAGI (reference sequence). V gave up 2 bases and J gave up 4 bases; unmatched junction bases: 4. The CDR3 is made up of 16 amino acids. General study findings and limits: For progressing versus sustained-remission patients, sampling times were not the same. Baseline-level clonality went beyond age-matched healthy donors and moved in step with circulating CD8+ T-cell counts.

Remarks on this clone: Its antigen is as yet unknown.

The assay was immunoSEQ multiplex PCR, and TCRdb's table has in-frame clones only and misses some. The sample records around 97,000 clones, approximately 78% being singletons. This chain uses TRBV6-6 with TRBJ2-7, with 14 bases identical to TRBD2. This TCR came from a human donor with chronic lymphocytic leukemia. This specimen consisted of PBMCs, obtained after 12 months of ibrutinib treatment. CDR3 in amino acids: CASSYPTSGGGYEQYF. The CDR3 DNA is TGTGCCAGCAGTTACCCGACTAGCGGGGGGGGATACGAGCAGTACTTC.